This T cell receptor beta chain was identified in a study of tumor-infiltrating lymphocytes in primary liver carcinoma. Study findings and constraints: The study found a significantly higher top-250-clone fraction in tumors than in blood (p = 0.039).

The tissue used was unsorted bulk material of roughly 17-31 mg. RNA and DNA were co-extracted from it with the AllPrep DNA/RNA mini kit. From 400 to 550 ng total RNA, TCR beta cDNA was generated with a primer in the constant region. A slightly modified ARM-PCR protocol with three nested multiplex PCR rounds produced these TCR beta libraries. Using its own MiXCR run on the multiplex PCR reads, TCRdb lists one record per CDR3 protein. The sample yields some 87,000 distinct CDR3 sequences, about 70% seen once. As regards this clonotype: The antigen is undetermined. The junction and the germline gene differ at one end; a read error may be behind it.

The source of this sequence is a man aged 40-49 years with primary liver carcinoma and hepatitis B virus infection. What was sequenced was tumor-adjacent normal liver tissue.

The CDR3: CAIGGQTGTGQEIQYF. CDR3 nucleotides: TGTGCCATCGGTGGGCAAACAGGGACAGGCCAAGAGATCCAGTACTTC. The J gene is TRBJ2-5, the V gene TRBV10-3; the match to TRBD1 covers 8 bases. There are 16 residues in the CDR3. Germline V gives CDR1 ENHRY, CDR2 SYGVKD.